What follows are 22 T cell receptor beta chains derived from one specimen sequenced in a study of early T cells in non-severe SARS-CoV-2 infection. TCRdb re-derived calls from the 5' RACE reads in MiXCR, one entry per CDR3 protein. The sample comprises under 85,000 distinct CDR3 sequences, 10% to 15% of which are singletons, and 6% to 7% rests with the top ten. Sample: whole blood. These TCRs come from an adult who was a healthcare worker with PCR-confirmed SARS-CoV-2 infection or an uninfected control (not recorded which).

Many counts were recorded for this clonotype. The rearrangement links TRBV5-1 to TRBJ1-6; D remains ambiguous. The ends were cut back, 2 bases at V and 9 bases at J, with 9 bases in the middle. The V gene's germline CDR1 is SGHRS and CDR2 YFSETQ. This CDR3 has 13 amino acids. This CDR3 is CASSLDQLSPLHF. In nucleotides, the CDR3 is TGCGCCAGCAGCTTAGATCAGCTTTCACCCCTCCACTTT.

This sequence joins TRBV7-6 and TRBJ2-3; D may be TRBD2 (5 bases). V lost 5 bases and J 1 base, leaving 10 bases between the germline ends. The CDR3 covers 14 residues. Germline loops: CDR1 SGHVS, CDR2 FNYEAQ. Here the CDR3 reads CASSLGLGTDTQYF. CDR3 DNA sequence: TGTGCCAGCAGCCTTGGACTCGGCACAGATACGCAGTATTTT.

This clonotype was seen ten or more times. This sequence joins TRBV12-3 or TRBV12-4 and TRBJ1-6, with D tentatively TRBD1 (5 bases). The CDR3 runs 14 residues. Trimming cost V 2 bases and J 7 bases, with 9 bases left between them. CDR3 protein: CASSLMAGNSPLHF. DNA for the CDR3: TGTGCCAGCAGTTTAATGGCAGGGAATTCACCCCTCCACTTT.

This clonotype was recorded a few times. J is TRBJ2-3 and V is TRBV7-2, with 8 nucleotides matching TRBD2. V lost 0 bases to trimming and J lost 6 bases; unmatched junction nucleotides: 8. The length of the CDR3 is 16 residues. Germline CDR1 SGHTA, CDR2 FQGNSA. The CDR3 loop is CASSLAGLANGDTQYF. The CDR3 region has the DNA TGTGCCAGCAGCTTAGCTGGACTAGCCAACGGCGATACGCAGTATTTT.

This rearrangement joins TRBV6-5 to TRBJ2-6, with D possibly matching TRBD1 (5 bases). This CDR3 is built from 16 residues. Germline V CDR1 and CDR2: MNHEY, SVGAGI. V was shortened by 6 bases and J by 4 bases, with 16 bases between the two germline ends. The CDR3 region is CASSPQGGSGANVLTF. The CDR3 DNA reads TGTGCCAGCAGCCCCCAGGGTGGATCAGGGGCCAACGTCCTGACTTTC.

The chain carries TRBV29-1 and TRBJ2-1; 10 bases fit TRBD1. CDR1 is SQVTM, CDR2 ANQGSEA, per germline. Trimming cost V 4 bases and J 6 bases; bases outside gene matches: 6. The CDR3 consists of 14 residues. The CDR3 DNA sequence: TGCAGCGTTGCTCACCGGGACAGGGGCAATGAGCAGTTCTTC. Residues: CSVAHRDRGNEQFF.

This clonotype was recorded a few times. This sequence joins TRBV29-1 and TRBJ2-1; D may be TRBD2 (6 bases). CDR3 length equals 13 residues. Germline V lookup: CDR1 SQVTM, CDR2 ANQGSEA. V shed 6 bases and J shed 0 bases, with 9 bases lying between them. CDR3: CSVGLHSYNEQFF. CDR3 in DNA: TGCAGCGTCGGACTACACTCCTACAATGAGCAGTTCTTC.

This clonotype was counted at least ten times. The chain has TRBV3-1 and TRBJ1-1; TRBD1 aligns across 9 bases. The V gene's germline CDR1 is LGHDT and CDR2 YNNKEL (reference sequence). J gave up 4 bases and V 5 bases, and 8 bases lay outside the gene matches. CDR3 length equals 15 residues. The CDR3 here is CASSDGDRAVTEAFF. In DNA, the CDR3 is TGTGCCAGCAGCGATGGGGACAGGGCTGTCACTGAAGCTTTCTTT.

This chain joins TRBV7-2 and TRBJ2-7; possible D gene TRBD2, 6 bases. Germline loops: CDR1 SGHTA, CDR2 FQGNSA. This CDR3 is 14 amino acids long. The V gene lost 2 bases and the J gene lost 6 bases, with 14 bases spanning the gap. The CDR3 coding sequence is TGTGCCAGCAGCTTACGGCGGTCCGGGGGCGAGCAGTACTTC. The encoded protein is CASSLRRSGGEQYF.

This clonotype was seen at least ten times. The chain joins TRBV20-1 to TRBJ2-3; 9 positions match TRBD2. The CDR3 consists of 14 residues. Germline loops: CDR1 DFQATT, CDR2 SNEGSKA (reference sequence). J lost 4 bases, V lost 3 bases, and 5 bases had no gene match. CDR3 amino acids: CSASGGRAPDTQYF. The CDR3 DNA reads as TGCAGTGCTAGTGGCGGGAGGGCCCCAGATACGCAGTATTTT.

This clonotype was seen at least ten times. This chain joins TRBV5-4 and TRBJ2-1; TRBD2 is a possible D gene (6 bases). CDR3 length equals 14 residues. Trimming shortened V by 3 bases and J by 1 base, and 8 bases separated the two germline ends. In germline, CDR1 is SGHNT, CDR2 YYREEE (reference sequence). The CDR3 reads CASSWGDSYNEQFF. The CDR3 DNA follows: TGTGCCAGCAGCTGGGGGGATTCCTACAATGAGCAGTTCTTC.

The chain uses TRBV6-1 and TRBJ1-6; the D is unclear. The CDR3 runs to 14 residues. V was clipped by 7 bases and J by 5 bases, with 12 bases between them. The germline CDR1 and CDR2 sequences are MNHNS and SASEGT. The CDR3 loop reads CASIGAQNNSPLHF. CDR3 in DNA: TGTGCCAGCATCGGAGCACAAAATAATTCACCCCTCCACTTT.

Many counts were recorded for this clonotype. The rearrangement joins TRBV20-1 to TRBJ2-5; TRBD2 might be the D (7 bases). V dropped 0 bases and J dropped 10 bases, with 18 bases sitting between them. From germline, CDR1 is DFQATT and CDR2 SNEGSKA (reference sequence). The CDR3 runs 14 residues. This chain's CDR3 is CSAREGGGPEGQYF. For the CDR3, the DNA is TGCAGTGCTAGAGAAGGGGGAGGGCCTGAAGGCCAGTACTTC.

This clonotype was observed a few times. The J gene is TRBJ2-2, the V gene TRBV10-3; 8 nucleotides match TRBD1. V lost 3 bases, J lost 4 bases, and 7 bases stayed unmatched. CDR1 is ENHRY and CDR2 is SYGVKD in the germline V gene. The CDR3 covers 16 residues. CDR3 loop: CAISELGQGSTGELFF. CDR3 bases: TGTGCCATCAGTGAACTCGGACAGGGAAGCACCGGGGAGCTGTTTTTT.

The genes are TRBV2 and TRBJ2-3; 10 bases are shared with TRBD2. Trimming removed 7 bases from V and 2 bases from J; junction bases left unmatched: 6. CDR1 and CDR2 from the germline V gene are SNHLY and FYNNEI. The CDR3 is 15 residues long. This CDR3 reads CASIELAGNTDTQYF. Here the CDR3 DNA reads TGTGCCAGCATCGAACTAGCGGGGAACACAGATACGCAGTATTTT. The entire variable domain, with the rest obtained from reference TRBV2 and TRBJ2-3, is as follows: EPEVTQTPSHQVTQMGQEVILRCVPISNHLYFYWYRQILGQKVEFLVSFYNNEISEKSEIFDDQFSVERPDGSNFTLKIRSTKLEDSAMYFCASIELAGNTDTQYFGPGTRLTVL.

The chain couples TRBV15 to TRBJ2-1; D possibly corresponds to TRBD1 (6 bases). Between the trimmed V and J ends, which lost 3 bases and 16 bases, there was a span of 28 bases. The CDR3 loop spans 16 amino acids. The germline V gene has CDR1 LNHNV and CDR2 YYDKDF (reference sequence). The chain's CDR3 is CATSSLGTRETMSSFF. CDR3 bases: TGTGCCACCAGCAGTTTGGGGACACGAGAAACAATGAGCAGTTTCTTC.

The chain is built from TRBV6-5 and TRBJ1-1, with D unclear. The CDR3 totals 12 residues. In germline, CDR1 is MNHEY, CDR2 SVGAGI. V was trimmed by 11 bases and J by 7 bases, leaving 17 bases between them. DNA for the CDR3: TGTGCCGCTCACTCCCCGTTGGGTGAAGCTTTCTTT. Its protein product is CAAHSPLGEAFF.

This clonotype was seen more than once but under ten times. This chain uses TRBV4-1 with TRBJ2-2; TRBD2 matches 9 bases. The trim removed 0 bases at V and 4 bases at J, leaving 9 bases unmatched. This CDR3 comprises 18 residues. Germline CDR1 reads MGHRA; CDR2 reads YSYEKL. CDR3 sequence: CASSQDIRRGGLTGELFF. CDR3 DNA sequence: TGCGCCAGCAGCCAAGATATTAGGCGGGGGGGCCTCACCGGGGAGCTGTTTTTT.

This clonotype has only one observation. A much more abundant neighbour one base away suggests this may be a read error. The rearrangement joins TRBV25-1 to TRBJ2-3; maybe TRBD1 (5 bases). This CDR3 has 12 amino acids. Germline V gives CDR1 MGHDK, CDR2 SYGVNS. The CDR3 DNA reads TGTGCCAGCAGACAGGCCACAGATACGAAGTATTTT. The encoded protein is CASRQATDTKYF.

This clonotype was detected a few times. The chain couples TRBV29-1 to TRBJ2-3; possible D gene TRBD1, 5 bases. The CDR3 totals 13 residues. CDR1 and CDR2 (germline): SQVTM, ANQGSEA. Trimming removed 7 bases at V and 1 base at J, with 12 bases between. The CDR3 here is CSATVLGTDTQYF. For the CDR3, the DNA is TGCAGCGCGACAGTCCTTGGCACAGATACGCAGTATTTT.

V gene TRBV7-9 combines with J gene TRBJ2-5, with 7 bases lining up with TRBD1. The germline V gene encodes CDR1 SEHNR and CDR2 FQNEAQ (reference sequence). There are 13 residues in the CDR3. J gave up 5 bases and V 5 bases, and 5 bases lay outside the gene matches. The CDR3 loop is CASSPMDRETQYF. In DNA form, the CDR3 reads TGTGCCAGCAGCCCGATGGACAGGGAGACCCAGTACTTC.

There are a few counts of this clonotype. This chain connects TRBV19 to TRBJ1-2, with D perhaps matching TRBD1 (5 bases). CDR1 LNHDA and CDR2 SQIVND come from the germline V gene (reference sequence). CDR3 length: 15 residues. V was cut by 4 bases and J by 6 bases, with 18 bases left in between. CDR3 in DNA: TGTGCCAGTAGTAATGGGGCGTCAAGGGAGCATGGCTACACCTTC. It yields the protein CASSNGASREHGYTF.